The rows below give T cell receptor beta chains drawn from one sample of a study of shared clonotypes between healthy human individuals. The assay was immunoSEQ multiplex PCR, and TCRdb's table has in-frame clones only and misses some. The table has about 460,000 clones, roughly three quarters seen once. Sample: PBMCs. The source of these receptors is a woman aged 40-49 years in good health. Some clones in this sample may be carry-over from other donors' samples. The CDR3 runs from the conserved cysteine through the conserved F or W. D genes are given only for firm matches. Expanded clones get a size class; other rows say once, few or many, or leave the size out.

clone_size	v_call	j_call	d_call	cdr3_aa	cdr3_nt
once	TRBV6-1	TRBJ1-5	.	CASKGVAGLNQPQHF	TGTGCCAGCAAGGGCGTGGCAGGCCTCAATCAGCCCCAGCATTTT
.	TRBV6-4	TRBJ2-1	TRBD2	CASSGKTSGRDEQFF	TGTGCCAGCAGTGGGAAGACTAGCGGGAGGGATGAGCAGTTCTTC
.	TRBV2	TRBJ2-7	TRBD1	CASSRDRGDEQYF	TGTGCCAGCAGTAGGGACAGGGGCGACGAGCAGTACTTC
many	TRBV28	TRBJ1-1	TRBD1	CASSRWGQTNTEAFF	TGTGCCAGCAGCCGTTGGGGACAGACGAACACTGAAGCTTTCTTT
once	TRBV19	TRBJ2-7	TRBD2	CASSIPSGRSHEQYF	TGTGCCAGTAGTATTCCTAGCGGGAGGTCTCACGAGCAGTACTTC
many	TRBV11-2	TRBJ1-3	.	CASSINRVGNTIYF	TGTGCCAGCAGCATAAACAGGGTTGGAAACACCATATATTTT
.	TRBV15	TRBJ2-2	TRBD1	CATSSLDRTNTGELFF	TGTGCCACCAGCTCGCTGGACAGGACGAACACCGGGGAGCTGTTTTTT
.	TRBV28	TRBJ2-3	.	CASSLRPDTQYF	TGTGCCAGCAGTTTAAGGCCAGATACGCAGTATTTT
.	TRBV6-1	TRBJ1-3	.	CASSEIGTGNTIYF	TGTGCCAGCAGTGAAATCGGAACTGGAAACACCATATATTTT
.	TRBV28	TRBJ1-2	.	CASSENTGLSGYTF	TGTGCCAGCAGTGAAAATACAGGGCTCAGCGGCTACACCTTC
.	TRBV7-9	TRBJ2-5	.	CASSPRRGFVETQYF	TGTGCCAGCAGCCCTCGACGGGGGTTTGTGGAGACCCAGTACTTC
.	TRBV29-1	TRBJ2-2	.	CSASYLSGELFF	TGCAGCGCGTCATATCTCAGCGGGGAGCTGTTTTTT
.	TRBV14	TRBJ2-3	TRBD2	CASSRAMTSGPTDTQYF	TGTGCCAGCAGCCGAGCGATGACTAGCGGTCCGACAGATACGCAGTATTTT
.	TRBV7-9	TRBJ2-7	TRBD2	CASSLVAGGPGEQYF	TGTGCCAGCAGCTTGGTAGCGGGAGGGCCGGGGGAGCAGTACTTC
.	TRBV6-1	TRBJ2-7	TRBD1	CASSLLWDRGEQYF	TGTGCCAGCAGTCTTTTATGGGACAGGGGCGAGCAGTACTTC
.	TRBV7-2	TRBJ2-7	TRBD2	CASSQTSLGEQYF	TGTGCCAGCAGCCAGACTAGCTTAGGCGAGCAGTACTTC
.	TRBV9	TRBJ2-5	.	CASSPLGETQYF	TGTGCCAGCAGCCCTTTGGGAGAGACCCAGTACTTC
.	TRBV29-1	TRBJ2-7	.	CSVVVLLARYEQYF	TGCAGCGTTGTAGTCCTTCTAGCGAGGTACGAGCAGTACTTC
.	TRBV4-3	TRBJ2-3	TRBD2	CASSLAGGSTDTQYF	TGCGCCAGCAGCTTAGCGGGAGGATCCACAGATACGCAGTATTTT
.	TRBV7-6	TRBJ2-2	TRBD2	CASSLAAPGLAGTGELFF	TGTGCCAGCAGCTTAGCCGCGCCAGGACTAGCGGGAACCGGGGAGCTGTTTTTT
once	TRBV2	TRBJ2-7	.	CASERLSYEQYF	TGTGCCAGCGAAAGGTTATCCTACGAGCAGTACTTC
.	TRBV29-1	TRBJ2-1	TRBD2	CSVSGSSYNEQFF	TGCAGCGTTAGCGGGAGCTCCTACAATGAGCAGTTCTTC
.	TRBV10-3	TRBJ2-6	.	CAISEWGGSGANVLTF	TGTGCCATCAGTGAATGGGGCGGCTCTGGGGCCAACGTCCTGACTTTC
.	TRBV28	TRBJ1-5	TRBD1	CASGPDREGQPQHF	TGTGCCAGCGGACCGGACAGGGAAGGTCAGCCCCAGCATTTT
.	TRBV4-2	TRBJ2-2	TRBD2	CASSPLTSDTGELFF	TGTGCCAGCAGCCCGTTGACTAGCGACACCGGGGAGCTGTTTTTT
.	TRBV5-1	TRBJ2-7	TRBD1	CASSSRDRSSYEQYF	TGCGCCAGCAGCTCCCGGGACAGGAGCTCCTACGAGCAGTACTTC
.	TRBV6-6	TRBJ2-7	.	CASRRDLSSYEQYF	TGTGCCAGCAGGCGGGACTTGAGCTCCTACGAGCAGTACTTC
few	TRBV28	TRBJ2-5	.	CASMGGIKETQYF	TGTGCCAGCATGGGGGGAATAAAGGAGACCCAGTACTTC
.	TRBV10-3	TRBJ1-2	.	CAISYTGYGYTF	TGTGCCATCAGTTATACGGGGTATGGCTACACCTTC
.	TRBV4-3	TRBJ2-7	.	CASSQEMVGHEQYF	TGCGCCAGCAGCCAAGAAATGGTGGGGCACGAGCAGTACTTC